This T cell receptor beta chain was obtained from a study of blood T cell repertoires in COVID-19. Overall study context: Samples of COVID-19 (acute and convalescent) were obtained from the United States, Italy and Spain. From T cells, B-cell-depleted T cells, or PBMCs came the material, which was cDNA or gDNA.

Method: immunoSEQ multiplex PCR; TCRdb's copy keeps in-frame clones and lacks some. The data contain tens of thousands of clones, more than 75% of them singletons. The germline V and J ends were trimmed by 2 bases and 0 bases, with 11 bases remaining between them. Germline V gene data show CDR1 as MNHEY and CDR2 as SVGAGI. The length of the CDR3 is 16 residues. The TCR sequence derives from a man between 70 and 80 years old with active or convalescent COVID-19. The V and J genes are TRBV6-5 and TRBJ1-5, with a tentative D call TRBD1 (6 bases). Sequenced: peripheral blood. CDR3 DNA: TGTGCCAGCAGTTACGGGGGCAGGGGTAGCAATCAGCCCCAGCATTTT. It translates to CASSYGGRGSNQPQHF.